This T cell receptor (beta chain) was recovered during a study of post-analysis software for immune sequencing data. The study's findings and limits: F measure showed strong co-clustering of same-batch samples.

Each TCR beta cDNA library carried unique molecular identifiers. A few hundred thousand cDNA molecules came from roughly 1 to 10 million T cells. TCRdb itself ran the PCR reads through MiXCR, one entry per CDR3 protein. The sample carries fewer than 850,000 distinct CDR3 sequences, 25% to 30% recorded once. Points on this clonotype: The antigen remains undetermined.

Specimen: blood. The clonotype comes from a girl aged 5-17 years with multiple sclerosis.

The CDR3 reads CASSPDGQADTQYF. The DNA for the CDR3 is TGCGCCAGCAGCCCGGACGGCCAGGCCGATACGCAGTATTTT. This chain uses TRBV4-3 with TRBJ2-3; no reliable D call. Trimming left V 4 bases short and J 6 bases short, with 14 bases between. Per germline, CDR1 LGHNA and CDR2 YSLEER. The CDR3 consists of 14 residues.